The rows below give T cell receptor beta chains drawn from one sample of a study of naive and memory T cell subsets. TCRdb re-analysed the UMI-ligation and nested PCR reads in MiXCR, keeping a single row per CDR3 protein. The sample contains approximately 89,000 distinct CDR3 sequences, 5.5% to 8.5% of which appear only once. The sequenced material came from central memory CD4+ T cells from blood. The source is a human donor in good health. The CDR3 runs from the conserved cysteine through the conserved F or W. D genes are given only for firm matches. Only some rows state a clone size, as once, few, many or a class for expanded clones.

D,size,J,V,CDR3,DNA
NA,few,TRBJ2-6,TRBV7-3,CASSLIRSGANVLTF,TGTGCCAGCAGCTTAATCCGTTCTGGGGCCAACGTCCTGACTTTC
NA,many,TRBJ2-7,TRBV11-3,CASSSHGGRGEQYF,TGTGCCAGCAGCTCCCATGGGGGCCGCGGAGAGCAGTACTTC
NA,many,TRBJ2-3,TRBV11-2,CASSLGVSADTQYF,TGTGCCAGCAGCTTAGGAGTCAGTGCGGATACGCAGTATTTT
TRBD2,NA,TRBJ2-3,TRBV7-3,CASSRVAGGQGDTQYF,TGTGCCAGCAGCCGAGTAGCGGGGGGGCAGGGAGATACGCAGTATTTT
NA,many,TRBJ1-2,TRBV5-1,CASSLDRNYGYTF,TGCGCCAGCAGCTTGGACAGAAACTATGGCTACACCTTC
NA,many,TRBJ1-2,TRBV7-6,CASSLGAGSEGGYTF,TGTGCCAGCAGCCTGGGGGCAGGGTCCGAGGGCGGCTACACCTTC
NA,many,TRBJ1-2,TRBV5-1,CASSRREFYGYTF,TGCGCCAGCAGCCGGAGGGAATTCTATGGCTACACCTTC
NA,many,TRBJ1-1,TRBV7-2,CASSLQPGSTEAFF,TGTGCCAGCAGCCTACAACCAGGGAGTACTGAAGCTTTCTTT
NA,NA,TRBJ1-5,TRBV10-3,CAISDDRGDQPQHF,TGTGCCATCAGTGATGATAGGGGGGATCAGCCCCAGCATTTT
NA,NA,TRBJ2-1,TRBV6-5,CASSYRGNYNEQFF,TGTGCCAGCAGTTATCGGGGGAACTACAATGAGCAGTTCTTC
NA,NA,TRBJ1-5,TRBV3-1,CASSQGLRGRQPQHF,TGTGCCAGCAGCCAAGGCCTCAGGGGAAGACAGCCCCAGCATTTT